A few counts support the clone carrying this T cell receptor (beta chain). Its target is not known. Primers: 60 Vbeta forward and 13 Jbeta reverse. Assay used: immunoSEQ multiplex PCR; TCRdb lists only in-frame clones, some missing. The sample includes roughly 180,000 clones, around 74% of them seen just once. The data stem from a study of cytomegalovirus exposure and HLA in healthy donors. On the study more broadly: In terms of ancestry, the Caucasian-associated cluster contained roughly 81% of the approximately 430 genotyped donors.

Trimming left V 2 bases short and J 2 bases short, with 18 bases between. Germline-derived CDR1 and CDR2 are LGHNA and YSLEER. The CDR3 has 18 amino acids. Overall study results and limits: Most subjects had HLA-A and HLA-B alleles reportedly predicted accurately by TCR beta sequences. Reports described diagnosis of cytomegalovirus status by the classifier as highly specific and sensitive. Clonal expansion, a later analysis showed, was greater in HLA-associated TCR beta chains than in equally common others.

The sequence came from a female donor in good health and CMV-seronegative. This chain joins TRBV4-3 and TRBJ2-2; possible D gene TRBD2, 5 bases. The sequenced material came from PBMCs. CDR3 loop: CASSQHAQAEENTGELFF. CDR3 nucleotides: TGCGCCAGCAGCCAACATGCTCAAGCGGAGGAAAACACCGGGGAGCTGTTTTTT.